This T cell receptor beta chain was sequenced for a study of cytomegalovirus exposure and HLA in healthy donors. In the PCR, 60 Vbeta and 13 Jbeta primers were used. TCRdb's copy holds only in-frame clones and misses some; the assay was immunoSEQ multiplex PCR. The data contain over 100,000 clones, 6.5% to 9.5% of them singletons. Sequenced material: PBMCs. The receptor was isolated from a man between 40 and 49 years old in good health and CMV-seronegative.

This CDR3 reads CASSLRDIRGYTF. The CDR3 DNA sequence: TGTGCCAGCAGTTTAAGGGACATAAGGGGCTACACCTTC. The gene calls are TRBV28 and TRBJ1-2; TRBD1 might be the D (6 bases). Trimming pared 2 bases from V and 8 bases from J, leaving 12 bases between. In germline, CDR1 is MDHEN, CDR2 SYDVKM. CDR3 length: 13 residues.